The clone carrying this TCR beta chain has only one observation. Its target is not known. The data are from a study of PD-1 blockade in classical Hodgkin lymphoma. Patients all relapsed after autologous stem cell transplantation, and there was variation in brentuximab vedotin exposure. Patients showed best responses of complete response, partial response or progressive disease. This CDR3 has 15 amino acids. Germline V gene sequence: CDR1 SNHLY, CDR2 FYNNEI. V was clipped by 6 bases and J by 0 bases, with 12 bases between them. The table came from immunoSEQ multiplex PCR; TCRdb's copy has only in-frame clones and leaves some out. The data contain about 58,000 clones, around 90% of them singletons. Study-wide results and limits: Nivolumab initiated under 1 year post-ASCT led to patient exclusion.

This specimen was peripheral blood mononuclear cells (PBMCs), taken before the second cycle of nivolumab. The chain carries TRBV2 and TRBJ1-5; perhaps TRBD1 as D (5 bases). This receptor was taken from a human donor with classical Hodgkin lymphoma. The CDR3 DNA reads as TGTGCCAGCAGGAGGACAAGTTATAGCAATCAGCCCCAGCATTTT. Encoded protein: CASRRTSYSNQPQHF.